A selection of T cell receptor beta chains follows, all from one sample in a study of Tregs in tolerant kidney transplant recipients. The repertoire was sequenced with immunoSEQ multiplex PCR; TCRdb's copy has only in-frame clones and lacks some. The top ten hold about 0.7% of the sample, which has 35,000 to 55,000 clones, 75% to 95% seen once. The material sequenced was Tregs from blood. These receptors were taken from a human donor in good health. The CDR3 runs from the conserved cysteine through the conserved F or W. Fields, in order: clone size, J gene, D gene, V gene, CDR3 DNA, CDR3 protein. The D gene is left open where the match is weak. Expanded clones are given a class, and other clones once, few, many or no size at all.

clone size: once
J gene: TRBJ1-2
D gene: .
V gene: TRBV29-1
CDR3 DNA: TGCAGCGTTGAAGAGGTATCGGGATATGGCTACACCTTC
CDR3 protein: CSVEEVSGYGYTF

clone size: .
J gene: TRBJ2-1
D gene: TRBD2
V gene: TRBV5-1
CDR3 DNA: TGCGCCAGCACGACTAGCGGGTCAGGGTACAATGAGCAGTTCTTC
CDR3 protein: CASTTSGSGYNEQFF

clone size: .
J gene: TRBJ2-2
D gene: .
V gene: TRBV5-1
CDR3 DNA: TGCGCCAGCAGCTTGAACACCGGGGAGCTGTTTTTT
CDR3 protein: CASSLNTGELFF

clone size: .
J gene: TRBJ2-1
D gene: TRBD2
V gene: TRBV10-3
CDR3 DNA: TGTGCCATCAGGGTGACTAGCGCCGATGAGCAGTTCTTC
CDR3 protein: CAIRVTSADEQFF

clone size: .
J gene: TRBJ2-1
D gene: TRBD2
V gene: TRBV2
CDR3 DNA: TGTGCCAGCAATCGTCTGAGGGCGGGGGGCAAGGATGAGCAGTTCTTC
CDR3 protein: CASNRLRAGGKDEQFF

clone size: once
J gene: TRBJ2-1
D gene: .
V gene: TRBV5-1
CDR3 DNA: TGCGCCAGCTTCCCCACTTCCGGGCCACAGGGTGAGCAGTTCTTC
CDR3 protein: CASFPTSGPQGEQFF

clone size: .
J gene: TRBJ2-7
D gene: TRBD2
V gene: TRBV9
CDR3 DNA: TGTGCCAGCAGCGTAGGACTAGCGGGAGTGGACTCCTACGAGCAGTACTTC
CDR3 protein: CASSVGLAGVDSYEQYF

clone size: .
J gene: TRBJ2-7
D gene: .
V gene: TRBV10-1
CDR3 DNA: TGCGCCAGCAATAACGAGGAGGGTCACGAGCAGTACTTC
CDR3 protein: CASNNEEGHEQYF

clone size: .
J gene: TRBJ2-3
D gene: TRBD2
V gene: TRBV13
CDR3 DNA: TGTGCCAGCACCCAAAGGAGCGGGAGGAGGGCAGATACGCAGTATTTT
CDR3 protein: CASTQRSGRRADTQYF

clone size: .
J gene: TRBJ2-1
D gene: TRBD2
V gene: TRBV10-2
CDR3 DNA: TGCGCCAGCAGTCGGCTAGCGGGGTACAATGAGCAGTTCTTC
CDR3 protein: CASSRLAGYNEQFF

clone size: .
J gene: TRBJ2-7
D gene: .
V gene: TRBV5-1
CDR3 DNA: TGCGCCAGCAGCCTACAACCCTCATCCTGCGAGCAGTACTTC
CDR3 protein: CASSLQPSSCEQYF

clone size: .
J gene: TRBJ2-5
D gene: .
V gene: TRBV18
CDR3 DNA: TGTGCCAGCTCACCAGTCGGTGTCGAGGGGACCCAGTACTTC
CDR3 protein: CASSPVGVEGTQYF

clone size: .
J gene: TRBJ2-5
D gene: TRBD1
V gene: TRBV6-5
CDR3 DNA: TGTGCCAGCAGTTACGGTTGGGACAGGGAGACCCAGTACTTC
CDR3 protein: CASSYGWDRETQYF

clone size: few
J gene: TRBJ1-2
D gene: .
V gene: TRBV5-6
CDR3 DNA: TGTGCCAGCAGCTTGGGTACACGCGGTGGTGGCTACACCTTC
CDR3 protein: CASSLGTRGGGYTF

clone size: .
J gene: TRBJ1-5
D gene: TRBD1
V gene: TRBV6-5
CDR3 DNA: TGTGCCAGCAGTCTCCGGACAGGGCTCAATCAGCCCCAGCATTTT
CDR3 protein: CASSLRTGLNQPQHF

clone size: .
J gene: TRBJ2-1
D gene: .
V gene: TRBV2
CDR3 DNA: TGTGCCAGCAGCGTAGACACCTACAATGAGCAGTTCTTC
CDR3 protein: CASSVDTYNEQFF

clone size: .
J gene: TRBJ1-5
D gene: TRBD1
V gene: TRBV5-1
CDR3 DNA: TGCGCCAGCAGCTTGGGACAGGGTCCAATTCAGCCCCAGCATTTT
CDR3 protein: CASSLGQGPIQPQHF

clone size: .
J gene: TRBJ2-5
D gene: .
V gene: TRBV6-1
CDR3 DNA: TGTGCCATCTACTTACCGTTTGGGGAGACCCAGTACTTC
CDR3 protein: CAIYLPFGETQYF

clone size: .
J gene: TRBJ2-7
D gene: .
V gene: TRBV6-1
CDR3 DNA: TGTGCCAGCAGTGAAAGGGATCGGGGAGAGACGTACTTC
CDR3 protein: CASSERDRGETYF

clone size: .
J gene: TRBJ2-3
D gene: .
V gene: TRBV9
CDR3 DNA: TGTGCCAGCAGTGCCGCTAGCTTTGGTAGGACAGATACGCAGTATTTT
CDR3 protein: CASSAASFGRTDTQYF

clone size: once
J gene: TRBJ1-5
D gene: .
V gene: TRBV10-3
CDR3 DNA: TGTGCCATCAGTGAGGGCTTCCCGCCCCAGCATTTT
CDR3 protein: CAISEGFPPQHF

clone size: .
J gene: TRBJ2-5
D gene: TRBD2
V gene: TRBV6-5
CDR3 DNA: TGTGCCAGCAGTTACTCGACTAGCGGGGGACAAGAGACCCAGTACTTC
CDR3 protein: CASSYSTSGGQETQYF

clone size: .
J gene: TRBJ2-5
D gene: .
V gene: TRBV6-5
CDR3 DNA: TGTGCCAGCAGTTTTACCGGTCGGGGGGAGACCCAGTACTTC
CDR3 protein: CASSFTGRGETQYF

clone size: .
J gene: TRBJ2-7
D gene: .
V gene: TRBV5-4
CDR3 DNA: TGTGCCAGCAGCCCGCGGCCCAGTTACGAGCAGTACTTC
CDR3 protein: CASSPRPSYEQYF

clone size: .
J gene: TRBJ1-2
D gene: .
V gene: TRBV6-9
CDR3 DNA: TGTGCCAGCAGTACCCCAGGATATGGCTACACCTTC
CDR3 protein: CASSTPGYGYTF

clone size: once
J gene: TRBJ1-3
D gene: TRBD1
V gene: TRBV5-1
CDR3 DNA: TGCGCCAGCAGCTGGACAGGGCGAGGAAACACCATATATTTT
CDR3 protein: CASSWTGRGNTIYF

clone size: .
J gene: TRBJ2-1
D gene: .
V gene: TRBV11-2
CDR3 DNA: TGTGCCAGCCGCCTCACCGGGGCCCCCCCCAATGAGCAGTTCTTC
CDR3 protein: CASRLTGAPPNEQFF

clone size: .
J gene: TRBJ2-1
D gene: .
V gene: TRBV9
CDR3 DNA: TGTGCCAGCAGCCCGGGACTGCGCTCCTACAATGAGCAGTTCTTC
CDR3 protein: CASSPGLRSYNEQFF

clone size: once
J gene: TRBJ2-5
D gene: .
V gene: TRBV2
CDR3 DNA: TGTGCCAGCAACGAGGCTAGCGAAGAGACCCAGTACTTC
CDR3 protein: CASNEASEETQYF

clone size: once
J gene: TRBJ2-3
D gene: TRBD1
V gene: TRBV18
CDR3 DNA: TGTGCCAGCTCACCACCACGGGACAGGGTGTCCCTCACACGCACAGATACGCAGTATTTT
CDR3 protein: CASSPPRDRVSLTRTDTQYF

clone size: .
J gene: TRBJ1-2
D gene: .
V gene: TRBV29-1
CDR3 DNA: TGCAGCGTTGTAGGGGGAGCTTCCTATGGCTACACCTTC
CDR3 protein: CSVVGGASYGYTF

clone size: .
J gene: TRBJ2-1
D gene: .
V gene: TRBV18
CDR3 DNA: TGTGCCAGCTCACCACCGGGCAATGAGCAGTTCTTC
CDR3 protein: CASSPPGNEQFF

clone size: .
J gene: TRBJ2-2
D gene: TRBD2
V gene: TRBV19
CDR3 DNA: TGTGCCAGTAGTTCCCCCGGGAGGGCGGAATACACCGGGGAGCTGTTTTTT
CDR3 protein: CASSSPGRAEYTGELFF

clone size: .
J gene: TRBJ1-3
D gene: .
V gene: TRBV6-5
CDR3 DNA: TGTGCCAGCAGTTACTTGCAGGGGGGAAACACCATATATTTT
CDR3 protein: CASSYLQGGNTIYF

clone size: .
J gene: TRBJ2-7
D gene: .
V gene: TRBV7-8
CDR3 DNA: TGTGCCAGCAGCTGGGACCGGGGCGAAGAGCGCGAGCAGTACTTC
CDR3 protein: CASSWDRGEEREQYF

clone size: few
J gene: TRBJ2-3
D gene: .
V gene: TRBV25-1
CDR3 DNA: TGTGCCAGCAGTGAAGGGACAGATACGCAGTATTTT
CDR3 protein: CASSEGTDTQYF

clone size: .
J gene: TRBJ1-2
D gene: .
V gene: TRBV5-4
CDR3 DNA: TGTGCCAGCAGCTTGGTTCCCGGGGCCTATGGCTACACCTTC
CDR3 protein: CASSLVPGAYGYTF

clone size: .
J gene: TRBJ2-1
D gene: .
V gene: TRBV6-5
CDR3 DNA: TGTGCCACCACCAGGGGCAATGAGCAGTTCTTC
CDR3 protein: CATTRGNEQFF

clone size: .
J gene: TRBJ1-5
D gene: .
V gene: TRBV6-6
CDR3 DNA: TGTGCCAGCAGTTACTCGTCAGGAAGCAATCAGCCCCAGCATTTT
CDR3 protein: CASSYSSGSNQPQHF

clone size: .
J gene: TRBJ1-2
D gene: .
V gene: TRBV6-4
CDR3 DNA: TGTGCCAGCAGTGACTCTGGGGGGCTCAGGGGCTACACCTTC
CDR3 protein: CASSDSGGLRGYTF

clone size: .
J gene: TRBJ1-6
D gene: TRBD1
V gene: TRBV19
CDR3 DNA: TGTGCCAGTCAGGCCGGGACAGGGCGATCACCCCTCCACTTT
CDR3 protein: CASQAGTGRSPLHF

clone size: .
J gene: TRBJ2-1
D gene: .
V gene: TRBV21-1
CDR3 DNA: TGTGCCAGCAGCAAAGTGGGACAGGCGGAAAGGAAGCAGTTCTTC
CDR3 protein: CASSKVGQAERKQFF

clone size: few
J gene: TRBJ2-1
D gene: .
V gene: TRBV11-2
CDR3 DNA: TGTGCCAGCAGCTTAGATTGGGGAACCTACAATGAGCAGTTCTTC
CDR3 protein: CASSLDWGTYNEQFF

clone size: few
J gene: TRBJ2-3
D gene: .
V gene: TRBV6-6
CDR3 DNA: TGTGCCAGCAGTTATTTCCTTAAGGGCCATACGCAGTATTTT
CDR3 protein: CASSYFLKGHTQYF

clone size: few
J gene: TRBJ2-1
D gene: .
V gene: TRBV6-6
CDR3 DNA: TGTGCCAGCAGTTACTCGAAGTCGGGCTTCCCTGAGCAGTTCTTC
CDR3 protein: CASSYSKSGFPEQFF

clone size: .
J gene: TRBJ2-5
D gene: .
V gene: TRBV7-2
CDR3 DNA: TGTGCCAGCAGCTTAGTACGCCAAGAGACCCAGTACTTC
CDR3 protein: CASSLVRQETQYF

clone size: .
J gene: TRBJ2-2
D gene: .
V gene: TRBV11-3
CDR3 DNA: TGTGCCAGCAGCCCATACCGGGCCCACACCGGGGAGCTGTTTTTT
CDR3 protein: CASSPYRAHTGELFF

clone size: .
J gene: TRBJ1-1
D gene: TRBD1
V gene: TRBV6-5
CDR3 DNA: TGTGCCAGCAGTTACCCGGGACAGGGAAAGAACACTGAAGCTTTCTTT
CDR3 protein: CASSYPGQGKNTEAFF